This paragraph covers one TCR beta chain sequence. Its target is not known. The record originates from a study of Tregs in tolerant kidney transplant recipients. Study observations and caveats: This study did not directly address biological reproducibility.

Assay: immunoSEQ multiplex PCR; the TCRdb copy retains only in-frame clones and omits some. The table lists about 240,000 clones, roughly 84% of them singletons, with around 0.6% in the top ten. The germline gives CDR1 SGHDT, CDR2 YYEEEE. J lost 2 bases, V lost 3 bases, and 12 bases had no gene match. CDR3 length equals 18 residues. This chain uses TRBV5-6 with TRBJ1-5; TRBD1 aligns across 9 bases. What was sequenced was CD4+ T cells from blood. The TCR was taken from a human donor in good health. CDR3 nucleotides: TGTGCCAGCAGCTCGTGGGACAGGGATATACTGCGCAATCAGCCCCAGCATTTT. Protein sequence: CASSSWDRDILRNQPQHF.